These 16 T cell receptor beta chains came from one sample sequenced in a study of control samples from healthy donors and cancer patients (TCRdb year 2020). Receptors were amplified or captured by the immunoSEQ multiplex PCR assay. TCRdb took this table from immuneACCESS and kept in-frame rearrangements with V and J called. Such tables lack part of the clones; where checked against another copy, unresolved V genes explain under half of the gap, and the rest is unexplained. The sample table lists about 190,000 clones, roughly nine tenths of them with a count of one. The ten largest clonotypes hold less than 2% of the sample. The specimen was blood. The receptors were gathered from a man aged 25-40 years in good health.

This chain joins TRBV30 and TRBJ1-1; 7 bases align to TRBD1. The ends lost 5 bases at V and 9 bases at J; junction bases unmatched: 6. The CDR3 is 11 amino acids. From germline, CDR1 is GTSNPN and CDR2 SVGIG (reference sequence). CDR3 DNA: TGTGCCTGGGGGACAGCCCCCAAAGCTTTCTTT. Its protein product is CAWGTAPKAFF.

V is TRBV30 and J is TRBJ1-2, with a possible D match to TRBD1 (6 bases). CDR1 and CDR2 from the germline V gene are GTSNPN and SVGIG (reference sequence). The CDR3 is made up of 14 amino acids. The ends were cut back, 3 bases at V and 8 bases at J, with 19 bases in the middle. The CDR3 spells CAWSAKEGVRGYTF. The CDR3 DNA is TGTGCCTGGAGCGCTAAGGAGGGGGTGCGGGGCTACACCTTC.

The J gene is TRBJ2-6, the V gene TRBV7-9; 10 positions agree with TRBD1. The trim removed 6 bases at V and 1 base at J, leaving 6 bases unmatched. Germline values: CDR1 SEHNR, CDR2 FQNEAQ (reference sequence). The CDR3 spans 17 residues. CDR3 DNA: TGTGCCAGCAGGGGGACAGGGGTTGAGTCTGGGGCCAACGTCCTGACTTTC. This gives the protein CASRGTGVESGANVLTF.

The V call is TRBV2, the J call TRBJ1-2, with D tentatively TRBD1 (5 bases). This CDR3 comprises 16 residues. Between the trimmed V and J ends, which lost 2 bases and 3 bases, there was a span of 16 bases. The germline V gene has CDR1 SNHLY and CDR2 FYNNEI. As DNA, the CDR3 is TGTGCCAGCAGTGAATTGAGTCAGGGTAGTTACTATGGCTACACCTTC. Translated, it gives CASSELSQGSYYGYTF.

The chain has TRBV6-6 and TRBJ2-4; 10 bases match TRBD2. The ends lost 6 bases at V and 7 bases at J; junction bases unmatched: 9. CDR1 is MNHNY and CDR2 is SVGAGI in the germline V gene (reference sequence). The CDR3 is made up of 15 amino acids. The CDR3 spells CASSPIAGGGNIQYF. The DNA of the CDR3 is TGTGCCAGCAGCCCCATAGCGGGGGGCGGGAACATTCAGTACTTC.

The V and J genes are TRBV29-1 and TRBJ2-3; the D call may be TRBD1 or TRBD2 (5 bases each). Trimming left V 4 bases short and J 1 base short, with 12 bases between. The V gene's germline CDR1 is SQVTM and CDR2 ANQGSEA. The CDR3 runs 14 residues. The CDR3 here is CSVVGGWGTDTQYF. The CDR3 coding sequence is TGCAGCGTTGTTGGGGGTTGGGGCACAGATACGCAGTATTTT.

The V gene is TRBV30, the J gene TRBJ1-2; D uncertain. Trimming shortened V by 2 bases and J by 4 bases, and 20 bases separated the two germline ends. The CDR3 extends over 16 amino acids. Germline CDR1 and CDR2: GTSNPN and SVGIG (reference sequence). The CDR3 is CAWSPTSDLPTYGYTF. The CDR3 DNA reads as TGTGCCTGGAGTCCCACGAGCGACCTGCCGACCTATGGCTACACCTTC.

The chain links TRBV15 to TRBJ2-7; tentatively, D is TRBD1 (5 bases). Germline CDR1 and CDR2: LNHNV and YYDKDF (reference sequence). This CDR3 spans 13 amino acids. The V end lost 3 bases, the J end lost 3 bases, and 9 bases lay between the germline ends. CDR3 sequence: CATSRDKSYEQYF. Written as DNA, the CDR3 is TGTGCCACCAGCAGGGACAAGAGCTACGAGCAGTACTTC.

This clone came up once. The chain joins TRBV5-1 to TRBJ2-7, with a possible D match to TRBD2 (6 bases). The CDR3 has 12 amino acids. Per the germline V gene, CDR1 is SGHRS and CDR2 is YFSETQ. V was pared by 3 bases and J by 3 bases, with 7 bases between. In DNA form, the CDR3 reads TGCGCCAGCAGCTGGCGGGGCTACGAGCAGTACTTC. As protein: CASSWRGYEQYF.

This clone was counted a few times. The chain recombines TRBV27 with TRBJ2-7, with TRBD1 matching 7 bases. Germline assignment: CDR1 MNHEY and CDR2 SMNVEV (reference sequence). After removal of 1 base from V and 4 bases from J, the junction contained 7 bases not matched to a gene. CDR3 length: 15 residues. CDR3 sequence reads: CASSLYGDRVYEQYF. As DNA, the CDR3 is TGTGCCAGCAGTTTATATGGGGACAGAGTTTACGAGCAGTACTTC.

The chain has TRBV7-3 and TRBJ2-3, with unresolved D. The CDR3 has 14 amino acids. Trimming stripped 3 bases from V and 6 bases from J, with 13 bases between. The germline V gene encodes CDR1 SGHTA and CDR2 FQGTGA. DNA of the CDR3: TGTGCCAGCAGCTTGGGCCCCAACCAGGATACGCAGTATTTT. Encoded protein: CASSLGPNQDTQYF.

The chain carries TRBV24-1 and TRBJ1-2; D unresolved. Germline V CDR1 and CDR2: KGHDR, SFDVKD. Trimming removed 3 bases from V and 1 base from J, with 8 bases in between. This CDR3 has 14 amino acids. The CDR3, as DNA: TGTGCCACCAGTGATCCGACCCTTAACTATGGCTACACCTTC. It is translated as CATSDPTLNYGYTF.

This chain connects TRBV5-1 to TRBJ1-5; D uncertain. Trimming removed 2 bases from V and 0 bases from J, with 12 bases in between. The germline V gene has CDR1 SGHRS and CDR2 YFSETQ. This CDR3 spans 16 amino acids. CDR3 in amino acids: CASSLNPVDSNQPQHF. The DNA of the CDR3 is TGCGCCAGCAGCTTAAACCCGGTGGATAGCAATCAGCCCCAGCATTTT.

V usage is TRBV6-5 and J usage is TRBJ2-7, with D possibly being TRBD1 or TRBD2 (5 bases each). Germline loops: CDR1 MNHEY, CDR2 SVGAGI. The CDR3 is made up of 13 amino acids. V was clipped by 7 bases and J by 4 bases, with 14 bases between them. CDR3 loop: CASTGTAKYEQYF. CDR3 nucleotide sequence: TGTGCCAGCACCGGGACGGCTAAATACGAGCAGTACTTC.

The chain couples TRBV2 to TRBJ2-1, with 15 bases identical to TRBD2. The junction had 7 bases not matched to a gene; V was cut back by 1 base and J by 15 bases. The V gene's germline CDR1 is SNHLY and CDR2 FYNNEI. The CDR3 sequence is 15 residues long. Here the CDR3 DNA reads TGTGCCAGCAGTGAAGAATGGACTAGCGGGGGGGCTGGGTTCTTC. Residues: CASSEEWTSGGAGFF.

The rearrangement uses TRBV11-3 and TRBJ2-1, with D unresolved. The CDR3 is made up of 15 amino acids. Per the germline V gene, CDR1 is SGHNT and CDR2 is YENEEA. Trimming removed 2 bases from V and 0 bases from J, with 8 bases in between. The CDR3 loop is CASSLQSASYNEQFF. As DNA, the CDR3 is TGTGCCAGCAGCTTACAGTCAGCCTCCTACAATGAGCAGTTCTTC.